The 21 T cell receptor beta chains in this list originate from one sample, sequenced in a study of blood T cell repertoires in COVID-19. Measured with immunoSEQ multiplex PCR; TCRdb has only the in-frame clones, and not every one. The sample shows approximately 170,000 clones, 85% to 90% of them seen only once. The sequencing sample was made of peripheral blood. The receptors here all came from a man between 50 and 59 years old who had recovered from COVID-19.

The CDR3 sequence is CASSVLGGTDTQYF. The CDR3 DNA sequence: TGTGCCAGCAGCGTCCTAGGAGGTACAGATACGCAGTATTTT. This rearrangement joins TRBV9 to TRBJ2-3; D might be TRBD2 (5 bases). Looked up from germline, CDR1 is SGDLS and CDR2 is YYNGEE. Trimming removed 2 bases at V and 3 bases at J, with 10 bases between. The CDR3 runs to 14 residues.

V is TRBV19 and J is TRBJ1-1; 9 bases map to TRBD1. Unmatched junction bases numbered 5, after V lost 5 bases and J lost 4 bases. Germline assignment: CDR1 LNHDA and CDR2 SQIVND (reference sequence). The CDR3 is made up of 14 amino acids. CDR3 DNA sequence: TGTGCCAGTAGTTTGGGACAGGGAATCACTGAAGCTTTCTTT. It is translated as CASSLGQGITEAFF.

This CDR3 reads CASSPGDWDRPYEQYF. CDR3 in DNA: TGTGCCAGCAGCCCAGGAGACTGGGACAGACCTTACGAGCAGTACTTC. J is TRBJ2-7 and V is TRBV3-1 (or the pseudogene TRBV3-2); 7 nucleotides match TRBD1. The germline V gene has CDR1 LGHDT and CDR2 YNNKEL (reference sequence). V shed 4 bases, J shed 4 bases, and the junction held 13 bases outside the gene matches. The CDR3 consists of 16 residues.

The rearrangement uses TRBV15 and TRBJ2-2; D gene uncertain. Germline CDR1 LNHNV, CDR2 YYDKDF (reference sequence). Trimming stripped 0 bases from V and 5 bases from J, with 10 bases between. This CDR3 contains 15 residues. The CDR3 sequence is CATSRDLVETGELFF. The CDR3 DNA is TGTGCCACCAGCAGAGATTTGGTGGAGACCGGGGAGCTGTTTTTT. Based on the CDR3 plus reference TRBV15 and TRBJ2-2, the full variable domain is DAMVIQNPRYQVTQFGKPVTLSCSQTLNHNVMYWYQQKSSQAPKLLFHYYDKDFNNEADTPDNFQSRRPNTSFCFLDIRSPGLGDTAMYLCATSRDLVETGELFFGEGSRLTVL.

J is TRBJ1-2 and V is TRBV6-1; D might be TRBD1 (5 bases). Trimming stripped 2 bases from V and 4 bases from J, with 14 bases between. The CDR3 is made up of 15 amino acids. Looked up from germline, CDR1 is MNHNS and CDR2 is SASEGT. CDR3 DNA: TGTGCCAGCAGTGAAAACCGGGGAGGGGCCTATGGCTACACCTTC. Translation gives CASSENRGGAYGYTF.

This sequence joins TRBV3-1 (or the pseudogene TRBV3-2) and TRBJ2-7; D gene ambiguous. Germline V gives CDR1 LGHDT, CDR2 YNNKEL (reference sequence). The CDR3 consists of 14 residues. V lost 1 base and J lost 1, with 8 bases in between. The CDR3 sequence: CASSQGHSSYEQYF. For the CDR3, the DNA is TGTGCCAGCAGCCAAGGGCACAGTTCCTACGAGCAGTACTTC.

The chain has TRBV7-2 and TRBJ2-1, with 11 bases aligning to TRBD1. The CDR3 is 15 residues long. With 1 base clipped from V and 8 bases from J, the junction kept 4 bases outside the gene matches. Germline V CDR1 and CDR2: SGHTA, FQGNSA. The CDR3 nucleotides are TGTGCCAGCAGCTTAGTCGGACAGGGGGCCGATGAGCAGTTCTTC. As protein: CASSLVGQGADEQFF.

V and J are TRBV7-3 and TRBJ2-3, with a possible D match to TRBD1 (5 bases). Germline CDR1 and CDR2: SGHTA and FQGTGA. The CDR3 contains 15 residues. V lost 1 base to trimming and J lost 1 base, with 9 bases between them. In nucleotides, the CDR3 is TGTGCCAGCAGCTTAAGGCCCAGGGGCACAGATACGCAGTATTTT. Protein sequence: CASSLRPRGTDTQYF.

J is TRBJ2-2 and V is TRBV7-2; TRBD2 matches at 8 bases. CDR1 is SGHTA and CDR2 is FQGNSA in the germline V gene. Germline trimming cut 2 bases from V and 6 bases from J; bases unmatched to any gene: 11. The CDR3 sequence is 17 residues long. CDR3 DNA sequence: TGTGCCAGCAGCTTATGGCAGCCGGGACTAGGAGCCGGGGAGCTGTTTTTT. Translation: CASSLWQPGLGAGELFF.

The CDR3 nucleotides are TGTGCCAGCAGCTTGGGGCGGAGCTCCTACAATGAGCAGTTCTTC. It translates to CASSLGRSSYNEQFF. This chain links TRBV5-8 with TRBJ2-1; D ambiguous. CDR1 is SGHTS, CDR2 YDEGEE, per germline. V was shortened by 0 bases and J by 0 bases, with 7 bases between the two germline ends. There are 15 residues in the CDR3.

Written as DNA, the CDR3 is TGTGCCAGCTCCCGAGGGAGGGTGGTCGGTGAGCAGTTCTTC. Amino acids: CASSRGRVVGEQFF. The rearrangement uses TRBV27 and TRBJ2-1; TRBD2 aligns across 7 bases. CDR3 length equals 14 residues. V lost 8 bases, J lost 9 bases, and 13 bases stayed unmatched. Germline V gives CDR1 MNHEY, CDR2 SMNVEV (reference sequence).

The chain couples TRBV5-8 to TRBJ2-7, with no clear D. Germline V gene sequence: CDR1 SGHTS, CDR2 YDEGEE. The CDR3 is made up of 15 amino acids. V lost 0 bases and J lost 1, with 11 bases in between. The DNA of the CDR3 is TGTGCCAGCAGCTTGGAATTTGACGGGTCCTACGAGCAGTACTTC. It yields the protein CASSLEFDGSYEQYF.

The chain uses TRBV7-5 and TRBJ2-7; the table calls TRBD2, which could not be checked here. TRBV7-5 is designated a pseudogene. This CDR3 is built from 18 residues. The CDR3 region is CARSSQTSGRGSSYEQYF. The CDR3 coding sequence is TGTGCCAGAAGCTCCCAGACTAGCGGGAGGGGTAGCTCCTACGAGCAGTACTTC.

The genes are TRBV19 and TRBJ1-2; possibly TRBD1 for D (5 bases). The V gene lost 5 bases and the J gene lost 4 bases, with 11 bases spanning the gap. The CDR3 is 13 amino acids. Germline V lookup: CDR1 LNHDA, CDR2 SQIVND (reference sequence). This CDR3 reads CASSAPGSYGYTF. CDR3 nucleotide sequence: TGTGCCAGTAGTGCCCCAGGGTCCTATGGCTACACCTTC. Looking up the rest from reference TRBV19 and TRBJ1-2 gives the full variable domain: DGGITQSPKYLFRKEGQNVTLSCEQNLNHDAMYWYRQDPGQGLRLIYYSQIVNDFQKGDIAEGYSVSREKKESFPLTVTSAQKNPTAFYLCASSAPGSYGYTFGSGTRLTVV.

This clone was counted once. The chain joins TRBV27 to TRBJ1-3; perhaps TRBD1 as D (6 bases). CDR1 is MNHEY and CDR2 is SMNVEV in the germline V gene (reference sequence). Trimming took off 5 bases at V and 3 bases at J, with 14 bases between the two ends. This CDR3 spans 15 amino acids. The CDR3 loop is CASSKTGGIGNTIYF. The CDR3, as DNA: TGTGCCAGCAGTAAAACTGGGGGCATTGGAAACACCATATATTTT.

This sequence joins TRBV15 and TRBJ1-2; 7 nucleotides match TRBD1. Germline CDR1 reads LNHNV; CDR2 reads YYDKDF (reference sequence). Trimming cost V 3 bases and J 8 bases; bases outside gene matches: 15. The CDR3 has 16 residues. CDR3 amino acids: CATSSGTEGAFGGYTF. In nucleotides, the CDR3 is TGTGCCACCAGCAGCGGGACAGAGGGGGCCTTTGGAGGCTACACCTTC.

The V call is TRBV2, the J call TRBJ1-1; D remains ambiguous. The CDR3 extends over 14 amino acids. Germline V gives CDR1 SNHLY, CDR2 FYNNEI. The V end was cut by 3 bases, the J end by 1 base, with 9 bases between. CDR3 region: CASSDGLRNTEAFF. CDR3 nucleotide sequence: TGTGCCAGCAGTGACGGACTCCGGAACACTGAAGCTTTCTTT.

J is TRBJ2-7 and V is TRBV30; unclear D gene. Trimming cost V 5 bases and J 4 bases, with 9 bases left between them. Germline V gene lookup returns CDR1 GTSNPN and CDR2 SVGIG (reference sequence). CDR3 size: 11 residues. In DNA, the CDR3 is TGTGCCTGGGGCGTTATGTACGAGCAGTACTTC. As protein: CAWGVMYEQYF.

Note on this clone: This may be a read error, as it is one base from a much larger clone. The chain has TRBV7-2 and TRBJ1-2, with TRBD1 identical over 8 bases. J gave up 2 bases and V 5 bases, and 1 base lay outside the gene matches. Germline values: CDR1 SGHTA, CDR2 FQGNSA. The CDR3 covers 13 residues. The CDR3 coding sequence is TGTGCCAGCAGCCGGACAGGGAACTATGGCTACACCTTC. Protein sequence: CASSRTGNYGYTF.

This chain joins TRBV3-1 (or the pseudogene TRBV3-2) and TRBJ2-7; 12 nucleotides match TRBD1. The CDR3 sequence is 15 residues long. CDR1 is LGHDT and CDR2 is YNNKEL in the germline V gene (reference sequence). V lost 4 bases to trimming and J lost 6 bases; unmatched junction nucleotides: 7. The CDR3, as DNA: TGTGCCAGCAGCCGAACGGGACAGGGGGCTGGCGAGCAGTACTTC. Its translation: CASSRTGQGAGEQYF.

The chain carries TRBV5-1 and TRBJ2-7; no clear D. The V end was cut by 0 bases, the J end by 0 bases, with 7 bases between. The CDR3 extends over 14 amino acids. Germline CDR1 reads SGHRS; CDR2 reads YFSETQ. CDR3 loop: CASSLVASSYEQYF. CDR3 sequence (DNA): TGCGCCAGCAGCTTGGTTGCTAGCTCCTACGAGCAGTACTTC.